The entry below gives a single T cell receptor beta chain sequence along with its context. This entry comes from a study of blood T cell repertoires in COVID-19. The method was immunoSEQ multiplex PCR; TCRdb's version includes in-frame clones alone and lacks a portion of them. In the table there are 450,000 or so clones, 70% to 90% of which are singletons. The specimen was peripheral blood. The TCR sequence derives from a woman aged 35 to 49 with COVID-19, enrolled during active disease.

The CDR3 DNA reads TGTGCCAGCAGTCTTCTTCGGGATACGCAGTATTTT. Translated: CASSLLRDTQYF. The chain links TRBV6-2 or TRBV6-3 to TRBJ2-3; D is undetermined. The CDR3 contains 12 residues. The germline gives CDR1 MNHEY, CDR2 SVGEGT. V lost 5 bases, J lost 6 bases, and 9 bases lay in between.